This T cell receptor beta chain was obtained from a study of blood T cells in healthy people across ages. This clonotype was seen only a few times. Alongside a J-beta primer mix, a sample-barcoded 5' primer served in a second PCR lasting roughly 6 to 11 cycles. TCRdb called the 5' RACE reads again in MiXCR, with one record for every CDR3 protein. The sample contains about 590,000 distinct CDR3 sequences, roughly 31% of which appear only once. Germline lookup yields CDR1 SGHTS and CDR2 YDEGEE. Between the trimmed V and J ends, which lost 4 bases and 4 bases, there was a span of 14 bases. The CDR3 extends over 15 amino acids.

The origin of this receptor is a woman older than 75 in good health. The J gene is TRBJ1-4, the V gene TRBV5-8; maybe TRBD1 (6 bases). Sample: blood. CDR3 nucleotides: TGTGCCAGCAGCCTCACCGGGACAAATAATGAAAAACTGTTTTTT. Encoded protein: CASSLTGTNNEKLFF.